A single sample is the source of the 21 T cell receptor beta chains below, sequenced in a study of T cell repertoires in cytomegalovirus infection. In TCRdb, the reads were re-called with MiXCR into one record per CDR3 protein. This sample has roughly 69,000 distinct CDR3 sequences; approximately 30% occur once, and the top ten carry 50% to 70%. Antigens of these TCRs are unknown. Sequenced material: CD8+ T cells from cultured PBMCs, taken from culture after CMV antigen stimulation. Receptor source: a human donor in good health (CMV status not recorded). Some clones in this sample may be carry-over from other donors' samples.

V and J are TRBV27 and TRBJ1-3, with D tentatively TRBD1 (5 bases). CDR1 MNHEY and CDR2 SMNVEV come from the germline V gene (reference sequence). This CDR3 is built from 13 residues. V was clipped by 3 bases and J by 3 bases, with 6 bases between them. This chain's CDR3 is CASSLGLGNTIYF. CDR3 sequence (DNA): TGTGCCAGCAGTTTGGGACTTGGAAACACCATATATTTT.

V usage is TRBV30 and J usage is TRBJ1-5, with 9 bases fitting TRBD1. Germline loops: CDR1 GTSNPN, CDR2 SVGIG (reference sequence). The CDR3 sequence is 14 residues long. V shed 4 bases, J shed 5 bases, and the junction held 6 bases outside the gene matches. The CDR3 nucleotides read TGTGCCTGGACCACGGGACAGGGCGATCAGCCCCAGCATTTT. It is translated as CAWTTGQGDQPQHF. Using reference TRBV30 and TRBJ1-5 for the parts outside the CDR3, the full variable domain is SQTIHQWPATLVQPVGSPLSLECTVEGTSNPNLYWYRQAAGRGLQLLFYSVGIGQISSEVPQNLSASRPQDRQFILSSKKLLLSDSGFYLCAWTTGQGDQPQHFGDGTRLSIL.

This clonotype showed up many times. The rearrangement joins TRBV5-1 to TRBJ2-5, with D possibly being TRBD1 or TRBD2 (7 bases each). Germline values: CDR1 SGHRS, CDR2 YFSETQ. Trimming stripped 6 bases from V and 1 base from J, with 16 bases between. This CDR3 comprises 15 residues. The CDR3: CASNNQGGVQETQYF. The DNA of the CDR3 is TGCGCCAGCAACAACCAGGGGGGGGTCCAAGAGACCCAGTACTTC.

The sample holds a few counts of this clonotype. The gene calls are TRBV5-1 and TRBJ1-4, with TRBD1 as a possible D gene (6 bases). CDR3 size: 15 residues. In germline, CDR1 is SGHRS, CDR2 YFSETQ. The V end was cut by 4 bases, the J end by 2 bases, with 12 bases between. CDR3 coding DNA: TGCGCCAGCAGCGCTCTTCAGGGGACTAATGAAAAACTGTTTTTT. Translating it yields CASSALQGTNEKLFF.

This clonotype was picked up many times. V and J are TRBV3-1 and TRBJ2-7; 10 nucleotides agree with TRBD1. Trimming cost V 5 bases and J 2 bases; bases outside gene matches: 9. The V gene's germline CDR1 is LGHDT and CDR2 YNNKEL (reference sequence). This CDR3 region has 16 residues. CDR3: CASSLGTGAGTYEQYF. CDR3 coding DNA: TGTGCCAGCAGCTTAGGGACAGGGGCAGGTACCTACGAGCAGTACTTC.

This clonotype was recorded a few times. V and J are TRBV12-3 or TRBV12-4 and TRBJ1-1, with TRBD1 as a possible D gene (5 bases). The CDR3 runs to 15 residues. The V and J ends lost 5 bases and 4 bases respectively, with 17 bases between them. The CDR3 nucleotides read TGTGCCAGCAGTCCCCCGGGGAGGGGTGGCACTGAAGCTTTCTTT. Translating it yields CASSPPGRGGTEAFF.

A few counts support this clonotype. The V and J genes are TRBV11-3 and TRBJ2-5; 9 bases fit TRBD2. The CDR3 length is 16 residues. CDR1 is SGHNT and CDR2 is YENEEA in the germline V gene. V lost 4 bases to trimming and J lost 2 bases; unmatched junction nucleotides: 8. The chain's CDR3 is CASSSRSGGNQETQYF. The CDR3 nucleotides are TGTGCCAGCAGCTCCCGGAGCGGGGGGAATCAAGAGACCCAGTACTTC.

This clonotype appeared once. The CDR3 reads CASSQGTEPYNEQFF. The CDR3 nucleotides are TGCGCCAGCAGCCAAGGGACCGAACCCTACAATGAGCAGTTCTTC. The gene calls are TRBV4-3 and TRBJ2-1, with D uncertain. Between the trimmed V and J ends, which lost 1 base and 2 bases, there was a span of 9 bases. The CDR3 has 15 amino acids. Germline V gene data show CDR1 as LGHNA and CDR2 as YSLEER.

Only a few counts were recorded for this clonotype. The chain is built from TRBV6-6 and TRBJ2-2; D call uncertain. Per germline, CDR1 MNHNY and CDR2 SVGAGI (reference sequence). Trimming stripped 3 bases from V and 4 bases from J, with 3 bases between. CDR3 size: 12 residues. The DNA of the CDR3 is TGTGCCAGCAGTTATGTCACCGGGGAGCTGTTTTTT. This gives the protein CASSYVTGELFF.

This clonotype was picked up a small number of times. This chain links TRBV11-2 with TRBJ2-2, with unresolved D. V lost 8 bases and J 1 base, leaving 11 bases between the germline ends. The CDR3 has 14 amino acids. Germline V gene lookup returns CDR1 SGHAT and CDR2 FQNNGV. The CDR3 sequence: CASPGDKNTGELFF. For the CDR3, the DNA is TGTGCCAGCCCAGGAGACAAGAACACCGGGGAGCTGTTTTTT.

This clonotype was found a few times. This rearrangement joins TRBV6-2 or TRBV6-3 to TRBJ1-1; D uncertain. This CDR3 contains 14 residues. CDR1 MNHEY and CDR2 SVGEGT come from the germline V gene. V lost 0 bases and J 1 base, leaving 6 bases between the germline ends. In DNA, the CDR3 is TGTGCCAGCAGTTACTCGGCAGGGAACACTGAAGCTTTCTTT. This translates into CASSYSAGNTEAFF.

This clonotype was detected only a few times. The chain uses TRBV2 and TRBJ1-4; D gene ambiguous. Germline-derived CDR1 and CDR2 are SNHLY and FYNNEI. The CDR3 contains 16 residues. The ends were cut back, 1 base at V and 3 bases at J, with 12 bases in the middle. CDR3 DNA: TGTGCCAGCAGTGAAGACACCGCCGGGGCTAATGAAAAACTGTTTTTT. Translating it yields CASSEDTAGANEKLFF.

This clonotype was observed a handful of times. This chain uses TRBV19 with TRBJ2-1; D perhaps matches TRBD2 (5 bases). The CDR3 is made up of 13 amino acids. V lost 7 bases and J lost 11, with 18 bases in between. The germline V gene has CDR1 LNHDA and CDR2 SQIVND (reference sequence). CDR3 DNA sequence: TGTGCCAGTATGGGCTTGGGGAGTGAAAAGCAGTTCTTC. It specifies CASMGLGSEKQFF.

V gene TRBV24-1 combines with J gene TRBJ2-2, with TRBD2 identical over 8 bases. This CDR3 has 14 residues. J gave up 6 bases and V 3 bases, and 2 bases lay outside the gene matches. Germline values: CDR1 KGHDR, CDR2 SFDVKD. CDR3 nucleotides: TGTGCCACCAGTGATAAGACTAGCGCCGGGGAGCTGTTTTTT. This encodes CATSDKTSAGELFF.

The V gene is TRBV5-6, the J gene TRBJ2-7; perhaps TRBD2 as D (5 bases). This CDR3 contains 16 residues. Germline CDR1 is SGHDT and CDR2 is YYEEEE. Trimming cost V 6 bases and J 2 bases, with 21 bases left between them. The DNA for the CDR3 is TGTGCCAGCAACCCAAAGCCCACGGGGTCCCCCTACGAGCAGTACTTC. Its protein is CASNPKPTGSPYEQYF. Filled out from reference TRBV5-6 and TRBJ2-7, the complete variable domain reads DAGVTQSPTHLIKTRGQQVTLRCSPKSGHDTVSWYQQALGQGPQFIFQYYEEEERQRGNFPDRFSGHQFPNYSSELNVNALLLGDSALYLCASNPKPTGSPYEQYFGPGTRLTVT.

This clonotype came up once. The chain couples TRBV10-3 to TRBJ1-6, with D perhaps TRBD1 (5 bases). The CDR3 is 15 amino acids. The V end was cut by 1 base, the J end by 8 bases, with 12 bases between. CDR1 and CDR2 from the germline V gene are ENHRY and SYGVKD. The CDR3 nucleotides are TGTGCCATCAGTGAGTGGGGGGACGGTGATTCACCCCTCCACTTT. This encodes CAISEWGDGDSPLHF.

This clonotype was seen repeatedly, ten times or more. The chain has TRBV12-3 or TRBV12-4 and TRBJ2-3; unclear D gene. This CDR3 region has 15 residues. V lost 7 bases, J lost 4 bases, and 18 bases lay in between. The CDR3 DNA is TGTGCCAGCACGCCAAATCGACCCCACTCAGATACGCAGTATTTT. Protein: CASTPNRPHSDTQYF.

Ten or more counts support this clonotype. The chain combines TRBV7-2 with TRBJ2-2; tentative D call: TRBD2 (5 bases). The germline V gene encodes CDR1 SGHTA and CDR2 FQGNSA. V was clipped by 3 bases and J by 0 bases, with 8 bases between them. This CDR3 is built from 15 residues. Here the CDR3 reads CASSFRLPNTGELFF. In nucleotides, the CDR3 is TGTGCCAGCAGCTTTCGACTACCGAACACCGGGGAGCTGTTTTTT.

Many counts were recorded for this clonotype. The V call is TRBV11-2, the J call TRBJ1-1, with D maybe TRBD1 (5 bases). Germline V lookup: CDR1 SGHAT, CDR2 FQNNGV. The V end lost 8 bases, the J end lost 11 bases, and 21 bases lay between the germline ends. The length of the CDR3 is 13 residues. The CDR3, as DNA: TGTGCCAGCGTCCAGCTTCCGTTGGGGGGGGCTTTCTTT. Translated, it gives CASVQLPLGGAFF.

This clonotype has a count of ten or more. This chain connects TRBV7-9 to TRBJ1-4; 9 nucleotides line up with TRBD1. The CDR3 is 15 residues long. V shed 6 bases, J shed 8 bases, and the junction held 10 bases outside the gene matches. CDR1 SEHNR and CDR2 FQNEAQ come from the germline V gene (reference sequence). For the CDR3, the DNA is TGTGCCAGCAGTGGGCTACAGGGGGCTGAAGAAAAACTGTTTTTT. This codes for CASSGLQGAEEKLFF.

Points on this clonotype: A single base separates this from a much larger clone, so it may be a read error. The chain uses TRBV7-2 and TRBJ2-1; D is unclear. The CDR3 has 12 amino acids. CDR1 and CDR2 (germline): SGHTA, FQGNSA. DNA for the CDR3: TGTGCCAGCAGCTTGGGAAACAAAGAGCAGTTCTTC. Translated, it gives CASSLGNKEQFF.